The entry below describes one TCR beta chain. Its antigen is undetermined. V lost 8 bases to trimming and J lost 0 bases, with 8 bases between them. Germline V gene lookup returns CDR1 MDHEN and CDR2 SYDVKM. This CDR3 contains 14 residues. Preparation of the TCRbeta library used unique molecular identifiers. TCRdb used MiXCR to reprocess the PCR reads, holding one entry per CDR3 protein. This table has approximately 290,000 distinct CDR3 sequences, roughly 10% appearing once. The entry originates in a study of T-cell reconstitution after alpha-beta-depleted transplantation in children. Study-wide results and caveats: Among T cells one year after transplant, newly produced cells accounted for most counts and diversity. Several hundred expanded graft clones reportedly supplied alpha-beta T cells about two months after transplant.

The TCR was taken from a male patient aged 2-15 years who had a stem cell transplant for chronic granulomatous disease, so the T cells may come from the graft donor. The chain combines TRBV28 with TRBJ2-6, with unresolved D. Here the sequenced sample was peripheral blood, taken 180 days after TCRalphabeta/CD19-depleted stem cell transplant. CDR3 amino acids: CASVLSSGANVLTF. In DNA, the CDR3 is TGTGCCAGCGTATTGTCCTCTGGGGCCAACGTCCTGACTTTC.